This T cell receptor (beta chain) was sequenced during a study of T cell responses to AZD1222 COVID-19 vaccine. Points from the study as a whole: Among AZD1222 vaccinees, only 5 or 6 were seropositive at baseline. Following two doses of AZD1222, Spike-specific TCR breadth and depth rose. In a largely white British group with more females than males, clonal diversity was possibly underestimated.

Comment on this clone: Its matching antigen is unknown.

The table came from immunoSEQ multiplex PCR; TCRdb's copy has only in-frame clones and leaves some out. The table includes approximately 120,000 clones, roughly 90% detected once. Trimming removed 6 bases from V and 2 bases from J, with 8 bases in between. The CDR3 extends over 12 amino acids. CDR1 MNHEY and CDR2 SMNVEV come from the germline V gene (reference sequence). This TCR came from an adult in good health. The sequences come from peripheral blood, collected on day 0 of AZD1222 vaccination. This chain connects TRBV27 to TRBJ2-7; TRBD2 might be the D (5 bases). The CDR3 sequence is CASSTGTYEQYF. The CDR3 DNA is TGTGCCAGCAGCACCGGGACCTACGAGCAGTACTTC.